A single sample is the source of the 20 T cell receptor beta chains below, sequenced in a study of blood T cell repertoires in COVID-19. TCRdb keeps only in-frame clones here, not all; method: immunoSEQ multiplex PCR. The sample has about 66,000 clones; 88% are singletons. Specimen: peripheral blood. These receptors came from a woman in her seventies with acute or convalescent COVID-19.

This chain connects TRBV14 to TRBJ2-7, with 9 bases matching TRBD1. Losses at the gene ends were 4 bases for V and 4 bases for J; bases not matched to a gene: 8. The CDR3 has 15 amino acids. Germline V gene lookup returns CDR1 SGHDN and CDR2 FVKESK. In DNA form, the CDR3 reads TGTGCCAGCAGCCTCCGGGACAGGGTATCTTACGAGCAGTACTTC. Protein sequence: CASSLRDRVSYEQYF.

This chain uses TRBV6-6 with TRBJ1-3; a possible D gene is TRBD1 (5 bases). Trimming shortened V by 0 bases and J by 3 bases, and 9 bases separated the two germline ends. CDR1 is MNHNY and CDR2 is SVGAGI in the germline V gene (reference sequence). CDR3 length: 15 residues. CDR3 sequence: CASSYSRGGGNTIYF. The CDR3, as DNA: TGTGCCAGCAGTTACTCGAGGGGAGGTGGAAACACCATATATTTT.

The chain has TRBV28 and TRBJ2-1; possibly TRBD2 for D (6 bases). The CDR3 is 15 residues long. Trimming took off 6 bases at V and 0 bases at J, with 12 bases between the two ends. Per germline, CDR1 MDHEN and CDR2 SYDVKM. CDR3 in DNA: TGTGCCAGCAGGACAAGGACTACCTCCTACAATGAGCAGTTCTTC. Amino acid sequence: CASRTRTTSYNEQFF.

This clone was seen a few times. V gene TRBV18 combines with J gene TRBJ1-3; unclear D gene. Trimming removed 3 bases from V and 2 bases from J, with 8 bases in between. This CDR3 is built from 14 residues. CDR1 and CDR2 from the germline V gene are KGHSH and LQKENI. The CDR3 protein is CASSPGGTGNTIYF. CDR3 nucleotide sequence: TGTGCCAGCTCACCTGGAGGCACTGGAAACACCATATATTTT.

The rearrangement links TRBV7-2 to TRBJ1-3, with D possibly being TRBD1 (6 bases). CDR1 and CDR2 from the germline V gene are SGHTA and FQGNSA. The CDR3 contains 15 residues. The germline V and J ends were trimmed by 5 bases and 0 bases, with 11 bases remaining between them. The CDR3 nucleotides read TGTGCCAGCAGCCTCAGGGGCCTCTCTGGAAACACCATATATTTT. Its translation is CASSLRGLSGNTIYF.

The chain recombines TRBV3-1 (or the pseudogene TRBV3-2) with TRBJ1-6; D remains ambiguous. The V gene's germline CDR1 is LGHDT and CDR2 YNNKEL (reference sequence). V was clipped by 1 base and J by 4 bases, with 8 bases between them. This CDR3 has 15 amino acids. The CDR3 sequence: CASSQGSGYNSPLHF. The DNA for the CDR3 is TGTGCCAGCAGCCAAGGAAGCGGGTATAATTCACCCCTCCACTTT.

The gene calls are TRBV30 and TRBJ2-3; TRBD2 matches at 12 bases. Per the germline V gene, CDR1 is GTSNPN and CDR2 is SVGIG (reference sequence). CDR3 length: 14 amino acids. In DNA form, the CDR3 reads TGTGCTGGACAGCTAGCGGGGGGGGTAGATACGCAGTATTTT. Residues: CAGQLAGGVDTQYF.

V gene TRBV7-9 combines with J gene TRBJ2-2; TRBD1 agrees at 8 bases. The CDR3 has 15 amino acids. Trimming at V came to 3 bases and at J to 1 base, leaving 1 base not matched to a gene. Germline V gene data show CDR1 as SEHNR and CDR2 as FQNEAQ (reference sequence). This CDR3 is CASSFGQGNTGELFF. CDR3 sequence (DNA): TGTGCCAGCAGCTTCGGACAGGGGAACACCGGGGAGCTGTTTTTT.

The chain carries TRBV5-1 and TRBJ2-1; 10 nucleotides agree with TRBD2. Germline CDR1 SGHRS, CDR2 YFSETQ. The CDR3 runs to 15 residues. Losses at the gene ends were 7 bases for V and 2 bases for J; bases not matched to a gene: 6. In DNA form, the CDR3 reads TGCGCCAGCTGGAGCGGGGGGGCCGCCTACAATGAGCAGTTCTTC. Translating gives CASWSGGAAYNEQFF. The variable domain in full, with the rest retrieved from reference TRBV5-1 and TRBJ2-1, is KAGVTQTPRYLIKTRGQQVTLSCSPISGHRSVSWYQQTPGQGLQFLFEYFSETQRNKGNFPGRFSGRQFSNSRSEMNVSTLELGDSALYLCASWSGGAAYNEQFFGPGTRLTVL.

This clone was found once. The chain couples TRBV18 to TRBJ2-1, with 11 bases aligning to TRBD2. Trimming at V came to 0 bases and at J to 7 bases, leaving 2 bases not matched to a gene. The CDR3 sequence is 15 residues long. The germline CDR1 and CDR2 sequences are KGHSH and LQKENI. This chain's CDR3 is CASSPPGLAVNEQFF. For the CDR3, the DNA is TGTGCCAGCTCACCACCGGGACTAGCGGTTAATGAGCAGTTCTTC.

The chain joins TRBV28 to TRBJ2-7, with D perhaps matching TRBD2 (6 bases). The CDR3 extends over 15 amino acids. The germline V gene encodes CDR1 MDHEN and CDR2 SYDVKM. V gave up 5 bases and J gave up 0 bases, with 14 bases separating them. The DNA for the CDR3 is TGTGCCAGCAGTCCCCCGGGGGAGATCTCCTACGAGCAGTACTTC. Protein sequence: CASSPPGEISYEQYF. The full variable domain, in which reference TRBV28 and TRBJ2-7 provide the parts outside the CDR3, is DVKVTQSSRYLVKRTGEKVFLECVQDMDHENMFWYRQDPGLGLRLIYFSYDVKMKEKGDIPEGYSVSREKKERFSLILESASTNQTSMYLCASSPPGEISYEQYFGPGTRLTVT.

This chain uses TRBV7-9 with TRBJ2-1; 10 bases match TRBD2. The CDR3 loop spans 16 amino acids. Unmatched junction bases numbered 9, after V lost 3 bases and J lost 7 bases. Germline loops: CDR1 SEHNR, CDR2 FQNEAQ (reference sequence). This CDR3 is CASSLRRASGSNEQFF. The CDR3 DNA follows: TGTGCCAGCAGCTTGAGGAGGGCTAGCGGGAGTAATGAGCAGTTCTTC.

The J gene is TRBJ2-7, the V gene TRBV24-1; D gene unclear. V lost 2 bases, J lost 2 bases, and 12 bases lay in between. Germline values: CDR1 KGHDR, CDR2 SFDVKD. The CDR3 covers 15 residues. CDR3 coding DNA: TGTGCCACCAGTGATTCCCGTGGAGACCCCTACGAGCAGTACTTC. It specifies CATSDSRGDPYEQYF.

This clone was counted once. The V gene is TRBV30, the J gene TRBJ2-7; D is perhaps TRBD2 (6 bases). Per the germline V gene, CDR1 is GTSNPN and CDR2 is SVGIG (reference sequence). The CDR3 covers 16 residues. Trimming took 2 bases from V and 0 from J, leaving 17 bases between them. The CDR3: CAWSRRGASISYEQYF. The CDR3 region has the DNA TGTGCCTGGAGTAGGAGGGGAGCTAGCATCTCCTACGAGCAGTACTTC.

The chain couples TRBV19 to TRBJ2-1, with D tentatively TRBD1 (5 bases). V lost 6 bases and J lost 3, with 6 bases in between. The CDR3 covers 12 residues. Per the germline V gene, CDR1 is LNHDA and CDR2 is SQIVND (reference sequence). The CDR3 nucleotides are TGTGCCAGTAGAGGGGTCTACAATGAGCAGTTCTTC. Translated, it gives CASRGVYNEQFF.

The chain links TRBV5-1 to TRBJ1-5; possibly TRBD1 for D (5 bases). The CDR3 sequence is 15 residues long. Germline CDR1 and CDR2: SGHRS and YFSETQ. The germline V and J ends were trimmed by 2 bases and 1 base, with 10 bases remaining between them. This CDR3 reads CASSLGEASNQPQHF. The CDR3, as DNA: TGCGCCAGCAGCTTAGGGGAGGCGAGCAATCAGCCCCAGCATTTT.

V gene TRBV2 combines with J gene TRBJ2-1, with D perhaps matching TRBD1 (6 bases). V was clipped by 8 bases and J by 9 bases, with 11 bases between them. The CDR3 sequence is 11 residues long. Germline-derived CDR1 and CDR2 are SNHLY and FYNNEI. CDR3 nucleotides: TGTGCCAGCCACAGGGCCGTTGAGCAGTTCTTC. Residues: CASHRAVEQFF.

The chain links TRBV5-5 to TRBJ1-4; D not resolved. The length of the CDR3 is 16 residues. Germline assignment: CDR1 SGHKS and CDR2 YYEKEE (reference sequence). V shed 4 bases and J shed 2 bases, with 15 bases lying between them. The CDR3 DNA sequence: TGTGCCAGCAGCCTTACCTCAGGATTCACTAATGAAAAACTGTTTTTT. Protein product: CASSLTSGFTNEKLFF.

This chain connects TRBV18 to TRBJ1-2; TRBD1 might be the D (6 bases). V lost 3 bases and J 6 bases, leaving 11 bases between the germline ends. The V gene's germline CDR1 is KGHSH and CDR2 LQKENI. The CDR3 is made up of 13 amino acids. The CDR3 DNA reads TGTGCCAGCTCACCTCAGGGGAGTGATGGCTACACCTTC. It yields the protein CASSPQGSDGYTF.

The chain joins TRBV5-8 to TRBJ1-3, with D perhaps TRBD1 (6 bases). The CDR3 runs 16 residues. Germline loops: CDR1 SGHTS, CDR2 YDEGEE. Between the trimmed V and J ends, which lost 6 bases and 4 bases, there was a span of 20 bases. CDR3 sequence (DNA): TGTGCCAGCAAGCGGGACAACTCACTAACCGGAAACACCATATATTTT. Amino acids: CASKRDNSLTGNTIYF.